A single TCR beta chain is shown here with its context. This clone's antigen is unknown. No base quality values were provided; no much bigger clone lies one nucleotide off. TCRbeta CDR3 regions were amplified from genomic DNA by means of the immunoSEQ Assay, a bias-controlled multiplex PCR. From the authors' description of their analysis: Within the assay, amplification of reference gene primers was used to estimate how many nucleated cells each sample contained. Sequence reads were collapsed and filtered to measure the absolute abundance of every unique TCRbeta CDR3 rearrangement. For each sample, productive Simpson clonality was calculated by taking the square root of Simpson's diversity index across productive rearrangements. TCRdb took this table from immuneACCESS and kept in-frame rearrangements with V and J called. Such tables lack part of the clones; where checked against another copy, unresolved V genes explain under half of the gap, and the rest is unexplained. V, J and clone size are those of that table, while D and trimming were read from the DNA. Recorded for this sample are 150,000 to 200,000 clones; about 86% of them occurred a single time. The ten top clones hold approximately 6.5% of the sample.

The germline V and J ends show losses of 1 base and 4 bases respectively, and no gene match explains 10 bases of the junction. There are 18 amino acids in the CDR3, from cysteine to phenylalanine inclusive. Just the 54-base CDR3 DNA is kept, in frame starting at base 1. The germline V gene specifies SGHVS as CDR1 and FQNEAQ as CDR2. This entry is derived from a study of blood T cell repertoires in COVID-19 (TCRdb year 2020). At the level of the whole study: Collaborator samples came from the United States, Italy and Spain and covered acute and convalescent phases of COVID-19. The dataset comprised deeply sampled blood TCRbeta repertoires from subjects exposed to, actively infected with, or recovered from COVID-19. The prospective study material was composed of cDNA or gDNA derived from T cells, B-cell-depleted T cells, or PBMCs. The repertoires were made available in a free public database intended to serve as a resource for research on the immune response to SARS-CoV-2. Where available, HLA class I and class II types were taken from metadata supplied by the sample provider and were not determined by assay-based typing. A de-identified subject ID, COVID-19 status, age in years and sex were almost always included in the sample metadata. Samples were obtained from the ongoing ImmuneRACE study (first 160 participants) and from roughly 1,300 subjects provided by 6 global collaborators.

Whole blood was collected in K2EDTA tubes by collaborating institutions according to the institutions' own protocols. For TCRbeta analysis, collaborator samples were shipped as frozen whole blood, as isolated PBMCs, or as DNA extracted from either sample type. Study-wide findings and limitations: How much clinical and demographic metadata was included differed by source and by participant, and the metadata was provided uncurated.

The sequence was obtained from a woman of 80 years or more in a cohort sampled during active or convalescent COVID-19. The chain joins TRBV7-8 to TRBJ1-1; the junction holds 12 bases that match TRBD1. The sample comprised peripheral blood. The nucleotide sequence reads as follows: TGTGCCAGCAGCTTAGGAGGGTGGGACAGGGGGCGTTTCACTGAAGCTTTCTTT. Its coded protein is CASSLGGWDRGRFTEAFF.